The 26 T cell receptor beta chains below were found in one sample sequenced in a study of OX40 agonist ivuxolimab in advanced cancers. Libraries were prepared by immunoSEQ multiplex PCR; TCRdb keeps only in-frame clonotypes and omits some of them. The sample shows 130,000 or so clones, just over 90% of them seen only once. This specimen was CD4+ or CD8+ T cells sorted from blood, taken in a trial of the OX40 agonist ivuxolimab. The receptors come from an adult with an advanced solid tumor such as melanoma, head and neck, liver or kidney cancer.

This clone was counted a single time. Other nucleotide sequences in the sample specify the same CDR3. This chain joins TRBV7-2 and TRBJ2-5, with 8 bases lining up with TRBD1. V shed 5 bases, J shed 5 bases, and the junction held 7 bases outside the gene matches. Germline V gene lookup returns CDR1 SGHTA and CDR2 FQGNSA. This CDR3 spans 14 amino acids. The CDR3 reads CASSLDRVGETQYF. The CDR3 DNA sequence: TGTGCCAGCAGCCTGGACAGGGTGGGGGAGACCCAGTACTTC.

The gene calls are TRBV5-4 and TRBJ2-1; 10 bases agree with TRBD2. The CDR3 sequence is 16 residues long. Losses at the gene ends were 4 bases for V and 2 bases for J; bases not matched to a gene: 6. Germline CDR1 reads SGHNT; CDR2 reads YYREEE (reference sequence). DNA for the CDR3: TGTGCCAGCAGCCTCTTAGCGGGAGGCGCCTACAATGAGCAGTTCTTC. The encoded protein is CASSLLAGGAYNEQFF.

This clone was counted only a few times. The V gene is TRBV7-9, the J gene TRBJ2-7; D is unresolved. The germline V and J ends were trimmed by 5 bases and 7 bases, with 15 bases remaining between them. Looked up from germline, CDR1 is SEHNR and CDR2 is FQNEAQ (reference sequence). The CDR3 has 13 residues. The CDR3 loop is CASSPRGPWEQYF. The CDR3 DNA reads TGTGCCAGCAGCCCAAGAGGTCCCTGGGAGCAGTACTTC.

The chain combines TRBV11-2 with TRBJ2-3; D call uncertain. V was pared by 2 bases and J by 4 bases, with 4 bases between. The germline CDR1 and CDR2 sequences are SGHAT and FQNNGV. This CDR3 has 12 residues. The DNA of the CDR3 is TGTGCCAGCAGCTTAACGGCAGATACGCAGTATTTT. Protein sequence: CASSLTADTQYF.

This rearrangement joins TRBV28 to TRBJ2-7; D unresolved. V gave up 3 bases and J gave up 4 bases, with 7 bases separating them. Germline V gives CDR1 MDHEN, CDR2 SYDVKM. This CDR3 has 12 residues. In DNA form, the CDR3 reads TGTGCCAGCAGTTTTGATGGGTACGAGCAGTACTTC. Translated: CASSFDGYEQYF.

This chain uses TRBV6-4 with TRBJ2-7; a weak D match, TRBD1 (5 bases). CDR1 and CDR2 from the germline V gene are MRHNA and SNTAGT. The CDR3 spans 15 residues. Trimming stripped 7 bases from V and 11 bases from J, with 27 bases between. CDR3: CASTALQGVPGGEYF. CDR3 coding DNA: TGTGCCAGCACGGCACTCCAGGGTGTTCCAGGTGGGGAGTACTTC.

J is TRBJ1-2 and V is TRBV4-2; D is undetermined. Germline V gene data show CDR1 as LGHNA and CDR2 as YNFKEQ. V lost 4 bases, J lost 8 bases, and 11 bases lay in between. This CDR3 spans 12 amino acids. CDR3 sequence (DNA): TGTGCCAGCAGCCCTAGTTCAAGAGGCTACACCTTC. Encoded protein: CASSPSSRGYTF.

The rearrangement joins TRBV5-4 to TRBJ2-7, with D possibly being TRBD1 (5 bases). Trimming left V 0 bases short and J 7 bases short, with 8 bases between. The CDR3 runs to 12 residues. From germline, CDR1 is SGHNT and CDR2 YYREEE (reference sequence). CDR3 region: CASSLDRKEQYF. The CDR3 DNA sequence: TGTGCCAGCAGCTTGGACAGGAAAGAGCAGTACTTC.

The chain carries TRBV7-8 and TRBJ2-3, with TRBD1 matching over 7 bases. Germline V gene data show CDR1 as SGHVS and CDR2 as FQNEAQ. The junction had 12 bases not matched to a gene; V was cut back by 7 bases and J by 2 bases. This CDR3 has 16 amino acids. CDR3: CASIIDRARTTDTQYF. The DNA of the CDR3 is TGTGCCAGCATCATAGACAGGGCAAGGACCACAGATACGCAGTATTTT.

V and J are TRBV7-3 and TRBJ2-1; 9 bases agree with TRBD2. The ends lost 7 bases at V and 5 bases at J; junction bases unmatched: 6. Looked up from germline, CDR1 is SGHTA and CDR2 is FQGTGA. The CDR3 has 14 amino acids. In DNA form, the CDR3 reads TGTGCCAGCAAGTCGACTAGCGGTCACAATGAGCAGTTCTTC. Its protein is CASKSTSGHNEQFF.

The chain uses TRBV6-6 and TRBJ1-3, with TRBD1 identical over 7 bases. Germline V gene lookup returns CDR1 MNHNY and CDR2 SVGAGI (reference sequence). This CDR3 has 15 residues. V dropped 2 bases and J dropped 5; count of bases not matched to a gene: 6. The CDR3 here is CASSYDQGDRNTIYF. CDR3 bases: TGTGCCAGCAGTTACGACCAGGGGGACAGAAACACCATATATTTT.

The chain couples TRBV7-2 to TRBJ1-6; D remains ambiguous. The CDR3 sequence is 12 residues long. CDR1 and CDR2 (germline): SGHTA, FQGNSA. The V and J ends lost 0 bases and 13 bases respectively, with 7 bases between them. The CDR3 spells CASSLAQSPLHF. The CDR3 DNA is TGTGCCAGCAGCTTAGCCCAGAGTCCCCTCCACTTT.

The chain combines TRBV5-4 with TRBJ1-2; 7 nucleotides align to TRBD1. This CDR3 has 14 residues. Trimming at V came to 4 bases and at J to 8 bases, leaving 11 bases not matched to a gene. CDR1 and CDR2 from the germline V gene are SGHNT and YYREEE (reference sequence). The CDR3 DNA is TGTGCCAGCAGCGGCCTACAGGGGAGAGGCGGCTACACCTTC. Amino acid sequence: CASSGLQGRGGYTF.

V is TRBV19 and J is TRBJ2-7; D perhaps matches TRBD2 (6 bases). This CDR3 is 14 amino acids long. V was shortened by 1 base and J by 5 bases, with 12 bases between the two germline ends. Germline V gene data show CDR1 as LNHDA and CDR2 as SQIVND (reference sequence). The DNA for the CDR3 is TGTGCCAGTAGTATAGGCGGGACCGTCGACGAGCAGTACTTC. It specifies CASSIGGTVDEQYF. The full variable domain, with the rest looked up from reference TRBV19 and TRBJ2-7, is DGGITQSPKYLFRKEGQNVTLSCEQNLNHDAMYWYRQDPGQGLRLIYYSQIVNDFQKGDIAEGYSVSREKKESFPLTVTSAQKNPTAFYLCASSIGGTVDEQYFGPGTRLTVT.

This clone is a singleton in its sample. The J gene is TRBJ2-5, the V gene TRBV6-1; the D gene is possibly TRBD2 (5 bases). Germline V gene lookup returns CDR1 MNHNS and CDR2 SASEGT. The CDR3 has 16 residues. The V end lost 2 bases, the J end lost 4 bases, and 17 bases lay between the germline ends. The CDR3 region is CASSEPAVPMGETQYF. The CDR3, as DNA: TGTGCCAGCAGTGAACCAGCGGTGCCGATGGGAGAGACCCAGTACTTC.

The V call is TRBV27, the J call TRBJ1-5; D perhaps matches TRBD1 (6 bases). The CDR3 is 14 residues long. The germline V gene has CDR1 MNHEY and CDR2 SMNVEV (reference sequence). V was cut by 6 bases and J by 5 bases, with 14 bases left in between. The CDR3, as DNA: TGTGCCAGCAGCCCACAGGGTTCCGATCAGCCCCAGCATTTT. This gives the protein CASSPQGSDQPQHF.

The J gene is TRBJ2-1, the V gene TRBV6-1; TRBD2 is a possible D gene (5 bases). Germline assignment: CDR1 MNHNS and CDR2 SASEGT. The length of the CDR3 is 14 residues. Trimming took off 5 bases at V and 3 bases at J, with 11 bases between the two ends. The CDR3 loop is CASSTPDFYNEQFF. The CDR3 nucleotides are TGTGCCAGCAGTACCCCGGACTTCTACAATGAGCAGTTCTTC.

The chain is built from TRBV6-5 and TRBJ2-3; D not certain. The V end was cut by 2 bases, the J end by 0 bases, with 3 bases between. This CDR3 contains 13 residues. The germline V gene has CDR1 MNHEY and CDR2 SVGAGI. The CDR3 DNA is TGTGCCAGCAGTTACCCTAGCACAGATACGCAGTATTTT. This encodes CASSYPSTDTQYF.

The chain has TRBV28 and TRBJ2-7; D perhaps matches TRBD2 (6 bases). Germline V lookup: CDR1 MDHEN, CDR2 SYDVKM. With 6 bases removed from V and 4 bases from J, the gap between germline ends came to 19 bases. This CDR3 is 15 amino acids long. The DNA for the CDR3 is TGTGCCAGCAGGGCCCCCTCCGGGAGTAATTACGAGCAGTACTTC. It encodes CASRAPSGSNYEQYF.

This chain joins TRBV18 and TRBJ2-7; D perhaps matches TRBD2 (6 bases). Germline V gives CDR1 KGHSH, CDR2 LQKENI. The CDR3 loop spans 12 amino acids. The V end lost 0 bases, the J end lost 7 bases, and 7 bases lay between the germline ends. The CDR3 spells CASSPPGGEQYF. The CDR3 DNA follows: TGTGCCAGCTCACCACCGGGGGGTGAGCAGTACTTC.

This clone occurred once. The chain has TRBV2 and TRBJ1-5; D unclear. CDR1 is SNHLY, CDR2 FYNNEI, per germline. The V end lost 2 bases, the J end lost 0 bases, and 5 bases lay between the germline ends. The CDR3 has 14 amino acids. In DNA form, the CDR3 reads TGTGCCAGCAGTGAACAGGTTAGCAATCAGCCCCAGCATTTT. This sequence encodes CASSEQVSNQPQHF.

The chain couples TRBV19 to TRBJ2-2; 15 bases are a match to TRBD2. This CDR3 is built from 19 residues. With V trimmed by 5 bases and J by 6 bases, 13 bases remained unmatched. Germline V gene lookup returns CDR1 LNHDA and CDR2 SQIVND (reference sequence). CDR3 sequence (DNA): TGTGCCAGTAGTTTACTGGGACCGGGACTAGCGGGAGGCGCCGGGGAGCTGTTTTTT. This translates into CASSLLGPGLAGGAGELFF.

This clone is a singleton in its sample. The genes are TRBV28 and TRBJ2-3; D ambiguous. V gave up 2 bases and J gave up 0 bases, with 6 bases separating them. CDR3 length: 14 residues. CDR1 is MDHEN, CDR2 SYDVKM, per germline. The CDR3 is CASSLRRSTDTQYF. In nucleotides, the CDR3 is TGTGCCAGCAGTTTAAGGCGTAGCACAGATACGCAGTATTTT.

The chain joins TRBV27 to TRBJ2-1; the match to TRBD2 covers 10 bases. V was pared by 11 bases and J by 6 bases, with 10 bases of the junction left unmatched. The CDR3 consists of 14 residues. Germline V gene lookup returns CDR1 MNHEY and CDR2 SMNVEV (reference sequence). CDR3 in amino acids: CASGPGLATNEQFF. CDR3 nucleotides: TGTGCCTCAGGACCGGGACTAGCGACCAATGAGCAGTTCTTC.

This rearrangement joins TRBV19 to TRBJ1-5, with D maybe TRBD1 (5 bases). CDR3 size: 13 residues. Trimming removed 4 bases from V and 4 bases from J, with 8 bases in between. Germline V lookup: CDR1 LNHDA, CDR2 SQIVND (reference sequence). The CDR3 nucleotides are TGTGCCAGTAGTAGAGACAGAAATCAGCCCCAGCATTTT. Translation gives CASSRDRNQPQHF.

This chain's CDR3 is CASRINTGEKYNEQFF. DNA for the CDR3: TGTGCCAGTAGAATCAATACGGGGGAAAAGTACAATGAGCAGTTCTTC. The V and J genes are TRBV19 and TRBJ2-1, with D maybe TRBD2 (6 bases). The germline V gene encodes CDR1 LNHDA and CDR2 SQIVND (reference sequence). The CDR3 is 16 residues long. V was clipped by 6 bases and J by 4 bases, with 19 bases between them.